This TCR beta chain was found in a study of blood T cell repertoires in COVID-19. Study-level information: Acute-phase and convalescent COVID-19 samples originated in the United States, Italy and Spain. Sources were T cells, B-cell-depleted T cells, or PBMCs; the material itself was cDNA or gDNA.

CDR1 is ENHRY, CDR2 SYGVKD, per germline. This CDR3 spans 13 amino acids. V lost 5 bases, J lost 2 bases, and 10 bases lay in between. Original processing methods: Amplifying reference gene primers gave estimates of nucleated cell counts. The data were produced by immunoSEQ multiplex PCR, yet TCRdb's version contains in-frame clones alone and is incomplete. V and J calls plus clone size are reproduced from that table; the DNA served to infer D and trimming. The sample includes approximately 94,000 clones, over 80% of them seen just once. The genes are TRBV10-3 and TRBJ2-7; tentative D call: TRBD1 (5 bases). This sequence was found in a woman in her forties or fifties in a cohort sampled during active COVID-19. Input material: peripheral blood. This chain's CDR3 is CAISQGSTYEQYF. The CDR3 DNA follows: TGTGCCATCAGTCAGGGATCCACCTACGAGCAGTACTTC.